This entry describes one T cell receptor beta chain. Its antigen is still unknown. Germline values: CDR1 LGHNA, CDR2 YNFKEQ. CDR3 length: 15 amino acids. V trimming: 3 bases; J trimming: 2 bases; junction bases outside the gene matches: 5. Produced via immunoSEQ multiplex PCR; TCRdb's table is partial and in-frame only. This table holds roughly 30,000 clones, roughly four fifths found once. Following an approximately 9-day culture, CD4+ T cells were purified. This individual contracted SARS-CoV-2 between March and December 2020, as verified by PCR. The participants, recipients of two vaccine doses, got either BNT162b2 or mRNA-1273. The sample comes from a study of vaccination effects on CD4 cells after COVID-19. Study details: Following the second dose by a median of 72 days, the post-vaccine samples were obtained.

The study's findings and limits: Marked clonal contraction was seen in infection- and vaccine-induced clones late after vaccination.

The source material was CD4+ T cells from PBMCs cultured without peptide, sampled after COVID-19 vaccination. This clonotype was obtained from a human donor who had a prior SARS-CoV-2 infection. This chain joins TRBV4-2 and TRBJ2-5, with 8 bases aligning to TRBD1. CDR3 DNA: TGTGCCAGCAGCCAGGACAGGGCCCATCAAGAGACCCAGTACTTC. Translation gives CASSQDRAHQETQYF.